These 18 T cell receptor beta chains were sequenced from one sample in a study of T cells in Graves' hyperthyroidism and ophthalmopathy. Amplified TCR beta CDR3 regions derived from RNA transcripts. Researchers ran a first-round RT-PCR on the TCR CDR3 using the HTBI primer set. MiXCR, run by TCRdb on the multiplex PCR reads, gives a single entry per CDR3 protein. In the table there are around 690,000 distinct CDR3 sequences, 20% of which are singletons. The specimen was blood. These receptors all stem from a man younger than 45 with Graves' ophthalmopathy.

This clonotype has more than one count but fewer than ten. The chain recombines TRBV7-2 with TRBJ1-1; D not certain. CDR1 SGHTA and CDR2 FQGNSA come from the germline V gene. The CDR3 is 13 amino acids. V was trimmed by 2 bases and J by 4 bases, leaving 8 bases between them. The CDR3 loop is CASSLRSVTEAFF. In DNA, the CDR3 is TGTGCCAGCAGCTTAAGGTCGGTCACTGAAGCTTTCTTT.

This clonotype was observed a few times. The rearrangement joins TRBV19 to TRBJ1-5; no clear D. Trimming pared 10 bases from V and 3 bases from J, leaving 10 bases between. CDR3 length: 12 residues. Germline loops: CDR1 LNHDA, CDR2 SQIVND (reference sequence). The CDR3 sequence: CATGSHNQPQHF. Here the CDR3 DNA reads TGTGCCACCGGGAGTCACAATCAGCCCCAGCATTTT. Combining the CDR3 with reference TRBV19 and TRBJ1-5 gives the whole variable domain DGGITQSPKYLFRKEGQNVTLSCEQNLNHDAMYWYRQDPGQGLRLIYYSQIVNDFQKGDIAEGYSVSREKKESFPLTVTSAQKNPTAFYLCATGSHNQPQHFGDGTRLSIL.

The rearrangement joins TRBV19 to TRBJ2-1; 7 positions agree with TRBD2. This CDR3 has 15 residues. The junction had 10 bases not matched to a gene; V was cut back by 7 bases and J by 4 bases. Germline loops: CDR1 LNHDA, CDR2 SQIVND (reference sequence). The CDR3 sequence: CASTFAGEGYNEQFF. The CDR3 DNA follows: TGTGCCAGTACCTTCGCGGGAGAGGGGTACAATGAGCAGTTCTTC.

The rearrangement joins TRBV19 to TRBJ1-1; D unclear. Germline-derived CDR1 and CDR2 are LNHDA and SQIVND (reference sequence). The CDR3 contains 14 residues. Trimming removed 10 bases at V and 0 bases at J, with 15 bases between. CDR3 sequence reads: CATSTTTLNTEAFF. The DNA of the CDR3 is TGTGCCACCTCGACAACTACCCTGAACACTGAAGCTTTCTTT.

This clonotype has at least ten counts. The chain couples TRBV30 to TRBJ1-2, with D unclear. This CDR3 has 11 amino acids. Trimming stripped 1 base from V and 7 bases from J, with 7 bases between. The V gene's germline CDR1 is GTSNPN and CDR2 SVGIG (reference sequence). The CDR3 DNA sequence: TGTGCCTGGAGTGATAGGGTTGGCTACACCTTC. The encoded protein is CAWSDRVGYTF.

This clonotype was observed at least ten times. Here the CDR3 reads CASSRGTVPSGYTF. The CDR3 DNA reads TGCGCCAGCAGCCGAGGGACAGTGCCCTCCGGCTACACCTTC. The chain recombines TRBV5-1 with TRBJ1-2, with 7 bases fitting TRBD1. This CDR3 has 14 amino acids. V dropped 4 bases and J dropped 8; count of bases not matched to a gene: 11. The germline gives CDR1 SGHRS, CDR2 YFSETQ.

This clonotype ranks as medium-sized. The genes are TRBV27 and TRBJ2-3; TRBD2 agrees at 10 bases. The junction had 9 bases not matched to a gene; V was cut back by 3 bases and J by 0 bases. Germline V gene sequence: CDR1 MNHEY, CDR2 SMNVEV (reference sequence). The CDR3 contains 18 residues. CDR3 amino acids: CASSFRRIAGGSTDTQYF. The CDR3 DNA reads TGTGCCAGCAGTTTTCGGAGAATAGCGGGAGGTAGCACAGATACGCAGTATTTT.

In this sample, this clonotype turned up many times. V is TRBV11-2 and J is TRBJ2-7; D might be TRBD1 (6 bases). The length of the CDR3 is 14 residues. Germline values: CDR1 SGHAT, CDR2 FQNNGV. V was trimmed by 1 base and J by 2 bases, leaving 9 bases between them. CDR3 nucleotide sequence: TGTGCCAGCAGCTTAGGGGACATAACCTACGAGCAGTACTTC. Amino acid sequence: CASSLGDITYEQYF.

At least ten counts were recorded for this clonotype. This rearrangement joins TRBV6-2 or TRBV6-3 to TRBJ2-3; 14 nucleotides agree with TRBD2. The CDR3 loop spans 16 amino acids. V was clipped by 5 bases and J by 5 bases; unmatched bases: 6. Germline V CDR1 and CDR2: MNHEY, SVGEGT. The CDR3 protein is CASSHGGTSGRDTQYF. In DNA, the CDR3 is TGTGCCAGCAGTCACGGTGGGACTAGCGGGAGAGATACGCAGTATTTT.

This clonotype has at least ten counts. CDR3 nucleotide sequence: TGCAGTGCCCCCCGGATTAGCGGGGGATACAATGAGCAGTTCTTC. Its protein product is CSAPRISGGYNEQFF. V and J are TRBV20-1 and TRBJ2-1; 9 bases map to TRBD2. The V segment lost 6 bases and the J segment 4 bases; nucleotides outside the gene matches: 10. CDR1 is DFQATT and CDR2 is SNEGSKA in the germline V gene (reference sequence). The CDR3 runs 15 residues.

This clonotype appeared many times. The rearrangement links TRBV2 to TRBJ2-3, with a possible D match to TRBD2 (6 bases). Germline values: CDR1 SNHLY, CDR2 FYNNEI. CDR3 length: 15 amino acids. V was pared by 7 bases and J by 1 base, with 15 bases between. CDR3 loop: CASNPTSWRTDTQYF. CDR3 nucleotides: TGTGCCAGCAACCCTACTAGCTGGCGCACAGATACGCAGTATTTT.

This sequence joins TRBV20-1 and TRBJ2-1; 8 bases are shared with TRBD1. The CDR3 extends over 13 amino acids. Germline CDR1 is DFQATT and CDR2 is SNEGSKA (reference sequence). After removal of 2 bases from V and 9 bases from J, the junction contained 6 bases not matched to a gene. Here the CDR3 reads CSARRQGHFEQFF. CDR3 nucleotide sequence: TGCAGTGCTAGAAGACAGGGGCATTTTGAGCAGTTCTTC.

This clonotype was found a few times. V is TRBV11-2 and J is TRBJ2-2; no firm D call. The length of the CDR3 is 17 residues. V was clipped by 1 base and J by 2 bases, with 14 bases between them. Per germline, CDR1 SGHAT and CDR2 FQNNGV. The CDR3 is CASSLVLQTTNTGELFF. CDR3 coding DNA: TGTGCCAGCAGCTTAGTCTTACAGACAACTAACACCGGGGAGCTGTTTTTT.

Ten or more counts support this clonotype. V is TRBV5-1 and J is TRBJ2-1; 9 bases are a match to TRBD2. Germline CDR1 SGHRS, CDR2 YFSETQ. CDR3 length: 16 amino acids. Trimming at V came to 7 bases and at J to 1 base, leaving 9 bases not matched to a gene. DNA for the CDR3: TGCGCCAGCTCACGGTCGCTAGCGGGATCCTACAATGAGCAGTTCTTC. This sequence encodes CASSRSLAGSYNEQFF.

This clonotype was seen a few times. V and J are TRBV30 and TRBJ2-2, with 15 bases matching TRBD2. CDR3 length: 15 residues. The germline CDR1 and CDR2 sequences are GTSNPN and SVGIG (reference sequence). The V gene end was trimmed by 8 bases and the J gene end by 6 bases; junction bases not matched to a gene: 7. CDR3 region: CARTSGRATAGELFF. The CDR3 coding sequence is TGTGCCAGGACTAGCGGGAGGGCCACGGCCGGGGAGCTGTTTTTT.

The V call is TRBV5-6, the J call TRBJ1-3; D not certain. The CDR3 length is 15 residues. Germline V gene lookup returns CDR1 SGHDT and CDR2 YYEEEE. Trimming stripped 4 bases from V and 4 bases from J, with 15 bases between. CDR3 nucleotide sequence: TGTGCCAGCAGCCCCAGCATGGGCGCCGGAAACACCATATATTTT. Translation: CASSPSMGAGNTIYF.

This clonotype was counted at least ten times. V usage is TRBV29-1 and J usage is TRBJ2-1; 8 bases are shared with TRBD1. The CDR3 is 13 residues long. V lost 7 bases to trimming and J lost 6 bases; unmatched junction nucleotides: 8. The germline V gene encodes CDR1 SQVTM and CDR2 ANQGSEA. CDR3 region: CSGGEQGANEQFF. The CDR3 bases are TGCAGCGGGGGAGAGCAGGGGGCCAATGAGCAGTTCTTC.

This clonotype was observed many times. This rearrangement joins TRBV4-2 to TRBJ1-2; D not certain. CDR1 and CDR2 from the germline V gene are LGHNA and YNFKEQ. The ends were cut back, 0 bases at V and 5 bases at J, with 19 bases in the middle. The CDR3 contains 17 residues. Written as DNA, the CDR3 is TGTGCCAGCAGCCAAGATCGGAGGTCACCGGCGAGGTATGGCTACACCTTC. Translated, it gives CASSQDRRSPARYGYTF.